The 31 T cell receptor beta chains given below trace back to one sample, sequenced in a study of T cells after yellow fever vaccination. TCRdb re-called the 5' RACE reads through MiXCR, storing one row per CDR3 protein. The sample lists 450,000 to 550,000 distinct CDR3 sequences; less than 25% were seen once. This specimen was PBMCs, taken less than 25 days after the first yellow fever vaccination. These receptors all come from a man younger than 30 who received the YFV17D yellow fever vaccine.

Points on this clonotype: One junction end does not reproduce the germline sequence, and a read error may be involved. This chain connects TRBV12-3 or TRBV12-4 to TRBJ2-2, with D possibly matching TRBD2 (6 bases). The CDR3 runs to 16 residues. The chain's CDR3 is CDSSPIAAANTGELFF. CDR3 DNA sequence: TGTGACAGCAGTCCAATAGCGGCGGCGAACACCGGGGAGCTGTTTTTT.

This clonotype came up a few times. The CDR3 region is CASSQEDSQSEAFF. The CDR3 region has the DNA TGTGCCAGCAGCCAAGAGGACAGCCAGAGTGAAGCTTTCTTT. This sequence joins TRBV3-1 and TRBJ1-1, with D possibly being TRBD1 (6 bases). This CDR3 region has 14 residues. CDR1 LGHDT and CDR2 YNNKEL come from the germline V gene (reference sequence). Trimming pared 0 bases from V and 7 bases from J, leaving 12 bases between.

This clonotype was detected many times. V gene TRBV7-2 combines with J gene TRBJ2-1, with D uncertain. In germline, CDR1 is SGHTA, CDR2 FQGNSA. CDR3 length equals 13 residues. V gave up 7 bases and J gave up 8 bases, with 15 bases separating them. CDR3 loop: CASTLHASDEQFF. Here the CDR3 DNA reads TGTGCCAGCACCCTGCATGCTTCCGATGAGCAGTTCTTC. The full variable domain, its missing parts supplied by reference TRBV7-2 and TRBJ2-1, is GAGVSQSPSNKVTEKGKDVELRCDPISGHTALYWYRQSLGQGLEFLIYFQGNSAPDKSGLPSDRFSAERTGGSVSTLTIQRTQQEDSAVYLCASTLHASDEQFFGPGTRLTVL.

This clonotype appeared a few times. V and J are TRBV7-8 and TRBJ2-3; D is uncertain. Per the germline V gene, CDR1 is SGHVS and CDR2 is FQNEAQ. Between the trimmed V and J ends, which lost 8 bases and 2 bases, there was a span of 14 bases. The length of the CDR3 is 14 residues. This CDR3 is CASRGRLSTDTQYF. CDR3 bases: TGTGCCAGCCGAGGACGGCTCTCCACAGATACGCAGTATTTT.

The V and J genes are TRBV4-3 and TRBJ2-1; 10 positions match TRBD1. Per germline, CDR1 LGHNA and CDR2 YSLEER. This CDR3 comprises 15 residues. Trimming took 3 bases from V and 4 from J; bases not matched to a gene: 3. The CDR3 coding sequence is TGCGCCAGCAGCCAGGACAGGGGGTTTTACAATGAGCAGTTCTTC. The encoded protein is CASSQDRGFYNEQFF.

Many counts were recorded for this clonotype. The chain joins TRBV27 to TRBJ2-6; D is ambiguous. With 4 bases removed from V and 2 bases from J, the gap between germline ends came to 0 bases. CDR3 size: 12 residues. Per the germline V gene, CDR1 is MNHEY and CDR2 is SMNVEV (reference sequence). The CDR3 sequence is CASSSGANVLTF. The CDR3 nucleotides read TGTGCCAGCAGTTCTGGGGCCAACGTCCTGACTTTC.

The chain is built from TRBV4-3 and TRBJ2-1; TRBD1 matches 9 bases. Germline CDR1 and CDR2: LGHNA and YSLEER. The junction had 8 bases not matched to a gene; V was cut back by 0 bases and J by 5 bases. The CDR3 is 17 residues long. Written as DNA, the CDR3 is TGCGCCAGCAGCCAAGATCTTGGGACAGGGTGGAACAATGAGCAGTTCTTC. Its translation: CASSQDLGTGWNNEQFF.

This clonotype was seen more than once but under ten times. The J gene is TRBJ1-3, the V gene TRBV4-1; possibly TRBD1 for D (6 bases). Trimming cost V 6 bases and J 0 bases, with 21 bases left between them. There are 18 residues in the CDR3. From germline, CDR1 is MGHRA and CDR2 YSYEKL. CDR3 protein: CASSGGGYAASSGNTIYF. The CDR3 DNA reads TGCGCCAGCAGTGGAGGGGGGTATGCGGCCAGCTCTGGAAACACCATATATTTT.

This clonotype was observed a handful of times. The V gene is TRBV3-1, the J gene TRBJ1-5; D possibly corresponds to TRBD1 (5 bases). This CDR3 spans 14 amino acids. The ends were cut back, 1 base at V and 5 bases at J, with 9 bases in the middle. Per germline, CDR1 LGHDT and CDR2 YNNKEL (reference sequence). In nucleotides, the CDR3 is TGTGCCAGCAGCCAAGGACAGTTAGATCAGCCCCAGCATTTT. Its translation: CASSQGQLDQPQHF.

V and J are TRBV19 and TRBJ1-5; unclear D gene. With 6 bases removed from V and 0 bases from J, the gap between germline ends came to 18 bases. Germline V CDR1 and CDR2: LNHDA, SQIVND (reference sequence). The CDR3 runs to 17 residues. The CDR3 DNA reads as TGTGCCAGTAGCTCTGCCACGACCATCTATAGCAATCAGCCCCAGCATTTT. It codes for CASSSATTIYSNQPQHF.

J is TRBJ1-2 and V is TRBV7-9; D uncertain. The CDR3 runs to 16 residues. Germline CDR1 reads SEHNR; CDR2 reads FQNEAQ (reference sequence). V lost 1 base, J lost 4 bases, and 16 bases lay in between. For the CDR3, the DNA is TGTGCCAGCAGCTTAGGGTCAGAAGATCTTTTCTATGGCTACACCTTC. Its translation is CASSLGSEDLFYGYTF. Supplemented by reference TRBV7-9 and TRBJ1-2, the full variable domain reads DTGVSQNPRHKITKRGQNVTFRCDPISEHNRLYWYRQTLGQGPEFLTYFQNEAQLEKSRLLSDRFSAERPKGSFSTLEIQRTEQGDSAMYLCASSLGSEDLFYGYTFGSGTRLTVV.

This clonotype was recorded a few times. V and J are TRBV24-1 and TRBJ2-2; TRBD1 agrees at 9 bases. Germline V gene lookup returns CDR1 KGHDR and CDR2 SFDVKD. The ends lost 6 bases at V and 3 bases at J; junction bases unmatched: 4. The CDR3 consists of 15 residues. In nucleotides, the CDR3 is TGTGCCACCAGTCGACAGGGGGGCGACACCGGGGAGCTGTTTTTT. Translating gives CATSRQGGDTGELFF.

This chain links TRBV7-2 with TRBJ2-5; D gene ambiguous. This CDR3 has 14 residues. Germline V gene sequence: CDR1 SGHTA, CDR2 FQGNSA. Trimming took off 0 bases at V and 1 base at J, with 6 bases between the two ends. CDR3: CASSLALSQETQYF. The CDR3 DNA reads as TGTGCCAGCAGCTTAGCGCTGAGCCAAGAGACCCAGTACTTC.

A few counts support this clonotype. V is TRBV6-4 and J is TRBJ2-7; the D is unclear. CDR3 length: 9 residues. Germline V gene data show CDR1 as MRHNA and CDR2 as SNTAGT. V was shortened by 7 bases and J by 7 bases, with 5 bases between the two germline ends. The CDR3 loop is CASTQEQYF. CDR3 DNA: TGTGCCAGCACCCAGGAGCAGTACTTC.

The chain has TRBV19 and TRBJ2-7; TRBD2 might be the D (5 bases). The CDR3 is 13 amino acids. Germline V lookup: CDR1 LNHDA, CDR2 SQIVND (reference sequence). V was shortened by 4 bases and J by 4 bases, with 11 bases between the two germline ends. The CDR3 protein is CASSTLSGYEQYF. The DNA for the CDR3 is TGTGCCAGTAGTACCCTTTCGGGGTACGAGCAGTACTTC.

The rearrangement uses TRBV7-9 and TRBJ2-1, with D unresolved. The germline V gene has CDR1 SEHNR and CDR2 FQNEAQ (reference sequence). The CDR3 consists of 12 residues. The V and J ends lost 1 base and 10 bases respectively, with 8 bases between them. CDR3 amino acids: CASSLVGDEQFF. In DNA, the CDR3 is TGTGCCAGCAGCTTAGTGGGCGACGAGCAGTTCTTC.

This clonotype was seen a few times. This chain connects TRBV29-1 to TRBJ2-1; D is tentatively TRBD1 or TRBD2 (5 bases each). V lost 3 bases to trimming and J lost 2 bases, with 17 bases between them. CDR1 and CDR2 from the germline V gene are SQVTM and ANQGSEA. The CDR3 extends over 16 amino acids. The CDR3 is CSVESPGRITYNEQFF. The CDR3 DNA reads as TGCAGCGTTGAGTCACCGGGACGGATAACCTACAATGAGCAGTTCTTC.

The chain links TRBV20-1 to TRBJ2-3, with D possibly being TRBD2 (7 bases). V lost 2 bases and J lost 2, with 17 bases in between. The CDR3 spans 16 residues. Germline CDR1 DFQATT, CDR2 SNEGSKA (reference sequence). The CDR3 nucleotides are TGCAGTGCTAGAAGAGTCGAGGGGGGGATCACAGATACGCAGTATTTT. This sequence encodes CSARRVEGGITDTQYF.

This clonotype was observed a few times. This chain joins TRBV9 and TRBJ1-2, with D possibly being TRBD1 (5 bases). V shed 0 bases and J shed 5 bases, with 11 bases lying between them. The CDR3 extends over 14 amino acids. The germline V gene encodes CDR1 SGDLS and CDR2 YYNGEE. The CDR3 DNA follows: TGTGCCAGCAGCGTAGGAGGGGCCCAGTATGGCTACACCTTC. This encodes CASSVGGAQYGYTF.

The chain carries TRBV6-2 or TRBV6-3 and TRBJ2-7; a weak D match, TRBD1 (6 bases). Trimming removed 5 bases at V and 4 bases at J, with 18 bases between. This CDR3 comprises 15 residues. Looked up from germline, CDR1 is MNHEY and CDR2 is SVGEGT. The CDR3 is CASSTGQPGSYEQYF. CDR3 DNA: TGTGCCAGCAGTACTGGACAGCCGGGTAGTTACGAGCAGTACTTC.

This chain links TRBV7-3 with TRBJ2-1, with 9 bases aligning to TRBD1. Germline lookup yields CDR1 SGHTA and CDR2 FQGTGA. V was pared by 6 bases and J by 7 bases, with 10 bases of the junction left unmatched. CDR3 length: 15 amino acids. The DNA of the CDR3 is TGTGCCAGCAGTCTCACCCTGGACAGGGGTAATGAGCAGTTCTTC. Its protein is CASSLTLDRGNEQFF.

The V gene is TRBV10-3, the J gene TRBJ2-7, with TRBD2 matching over 8 bases. The CDR3 is made up of 14 amino acids. V lost 5 bases, J lost 1 base, and 4 bases stayed unmatched. Germline values: CDR1 ENHRY, CDR2 SYGVKD. CDR3 sequence: CAISIAGWSYEQYV. For the CDR3, the DNA is TGTGCCATCAGTATAGCGGGGTGGTCCTACGAGCAGTACGTC.

J is TRBJ2-7 and V is TRBV11-2, with 9 bases fitting TRBD1. CDR3 length: 15 amino acids. The germline gives CDR1 SGHAT, CDR2 FQNNGV. Losses at the gene ends were 5 bases for V and 0 bases for J; bases not matched to a gene: 5. The CDR3 coding sequence is TGTGCCAGCAGCCAGGGGACAGGGAGCTCCTACGAGCAGTACTTC. Amino acids: CASSQGTGSSYEQYF.

This chain connects TRBV15 to TRBJ1-2; perhaps TRBD1 as D (6 bases). V was pared by 5 bases and J by 5 bases, with 15 bases between. The CDR3 has 14 amino acids. CDR1 and CDR2 (germline): LNHNV, YYDKDF (reference sequence). DNA for the CDR3: TGTGCCACCAGCCCCGGGAGGGGGAATTATGGCTACACCTTC. Protein: CATSPGRGNYGYTF.

The chain carries TRBV6-1 and TRBJ1-6; tentatively, D is TRBD1 (5 bases). Trimming stripped 11 bases from V and 0 bases from J, with 14 bases between. This CDR3 spans 15 amino acids. Per the germline V gene, CDR1 is MNHNS and CDR2 is SASEGT. In nucleotides, the CDR3 is TGTGCCGTCACGGGGCGTAGCTCCTATAATTCACCCCTCCACTTT. This encodes CAVTGRSSYNSPLHF.

The J gene is TRBJ1-1, the V gene TRBV7-9, with TRBD1 identical over 8 bases. The length of the CDR3 is 13 residues. Looked up from germline, CDR1 is SEHNR and CDR2 is FQNEAQ (reference sequence). With 11 bases clipped from V and 5 bases from J, the junction kept 10 bases outside the gene matches. The CDR3 is CAGSQGEGTEAFF. For the CDR3, the DNA is TGTGCCGGCTCACAGGGGGAAGGGACTGAAGCTTTCTTT. Combining the CDR3 with reference TRBV7-9 and TRBJ1-1 gives the whole variable domain DTGVSQNPRHKITKRGQNVTFRCDPISEHNRLYWYRQTLGQGPEFLTYFQNEAQLEKSRLLSDRFSAERPKGSFSTLEIQRTEQGDSAMYLCAGSQGEGTEAFFGQGTRLTVV.

The chain joins TRBV2 to TRBJ2-5; D gene unclear. In germline, CDR1 is SNHLY, CDR2 FYNNEI. Trimming left V 6 bases short and J 0 bases short, with 8 bases between. The CDR3 length is 13 residues. CDR3 region: CASRPENQETQYF. CDR3 nucleotide sequence: TGTGCCAGCAGGCCGGAGAACCAAGAGACCCAGTACTTC.

Here the CDR3 DNA reads TGTGCCAGCAGGACGGTTACGGGACAGCCCACAGATACGCAGTATTTT. Encoded protein: CASRTVTGQPTDTQYF. The rearrangement links TRBV6-1 to TRBJ2-3; 7 nucleotides agree with TRBD1. The CDR3 is made up of 16 amino acids. With 6 bases clipped from V and 2 bases from J, the junction kept 11 bases outside the gene matches. Germline CDR1 is MNHNS and CDR2 is SASEGT.

This clonotype appeared a few times. This chain uses TRBV5-1 with TRBJ1-4; D gene uncertain. Trimming shortened V by 4 bases and J by 3 bases, and 16 bases separated the two germline ends. This CDR3 region has 16 residues. Germline V gene sequence: CDR1 SGHRS, CDR2 YFSETQ. CDR3 nucleotide sequence: TGCGCCAGCAGCCTAGGACCGCAAACATCTAATGAAAAACTGTTTTTT. This gives the protein CASSLGPQTSNEKLFF.

This chain uses TRBV2 with TRBJ2-7; TRBD1 or TRBD2 may be the D gene (5 bases each). Trimming cost V 6 bases and J 5 bases, with 11 bases left between them. Germline V lookup: CDR1 SNHLY, CDR2 FYNNEI. CDR3 length: 12 residues. CDR3 DNA sequence: TGTGCCAGCAGGGGGGATTACCACGAGCAGTACGTC. This codes for CASRGDYHEQYV.

This chain links TRBV6-1 with TRBJ1-1, with D tentatively TRBD1 (5 bases). Looked up from germline, CDR1 is MNHNS and CDR2 is SASEGT. V was trimmed by 2 bases and J by 5 bases, leaving 12 bases between them. CDR3 size: 14 residues. The CDR3 spells CASSELWEGTEAFF. CDR3 bases: TGTGCCAGCAGTGAACTCTGGGAGGGGACTGAAGCTTTCTTT.